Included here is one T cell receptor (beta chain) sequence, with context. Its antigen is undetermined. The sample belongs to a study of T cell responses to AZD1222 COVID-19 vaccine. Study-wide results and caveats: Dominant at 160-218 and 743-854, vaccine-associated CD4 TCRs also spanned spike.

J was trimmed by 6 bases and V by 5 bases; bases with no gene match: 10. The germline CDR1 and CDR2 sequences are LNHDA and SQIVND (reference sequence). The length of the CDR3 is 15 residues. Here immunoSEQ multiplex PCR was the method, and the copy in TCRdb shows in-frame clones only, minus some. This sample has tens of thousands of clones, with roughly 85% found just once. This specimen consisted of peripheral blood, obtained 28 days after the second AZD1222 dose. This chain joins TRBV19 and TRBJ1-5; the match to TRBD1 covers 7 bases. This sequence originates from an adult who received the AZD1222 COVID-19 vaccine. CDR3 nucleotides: TGTGCCAGTAGTTGGGACAGCGGTGGGGGTCAGCCCCAGCATTTT. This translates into CASSWDSGGGQPQHF.